This T cell receptor beta chain was sequenced during a study of OX40 agonist ivuxolimab in advanced cancers. Whole-study context: A diagnosis of hepatocellular carcinoma, melanoma, renal cell or head and neck cancer was present in dose-escalation patients.

Blood sampling took place at baseline, cycle 4 day 1, and cycle 7 day 1. The V segment lost 7 bases and the J segment 5 bases; nucleotides outside the gene matches: 2. The CDR3 covers 11 residues. Germline CDR1 and CDR2: SEHNR and FQNEAQ (reference sequence). This clone was counted only a few times. Clones were sequenced by immunoSEQ multiplex PCR, and TCRdb holds only the in-frame ones, with some missing. The data show tens of thousands of clones, 77% seen once. This TCR came from an adult with an advanced solid tumor such as melanoma, head and neck, liver or kidney cancer. The starting material was CD4+ or CD8+ T cells sorted from blood, obtained in a trial of the OX40 agonist ivuxolimab. This chain uses TRBV7-9 with TRBJ2-7; 7 nucleotides match TRBD1. CDR3 residues: CASTDRDEQYF. In DNA, the CDR3 is TGTGCCAGCACCGACAGGGACGAGCAGTACTTC.